The TCR beta chain under discussion was sequenced for a study of blood T cell repertoires in COVID-19. Overall study: Nucleic acid was either cDNA or gDNA, and it came from T cells, B-cell-depleted T cells, or PBMCs.

TCRdb's copy holds only in-frame clones and misses some; the assay was immunoSEQ multiplex PCR. Seen here are roughly 110,000 clones, around 88% observed once, and the top ten hold approximately 6.8%. Looked up from germline, CDR1 is SGHRS and CDR2 is YFSETQ. V lost 4 bases to trimming and J lost 4 bases, with 21 bases between them. This CDR3 is 17 amino acids long. Sequencing input: peripheral blood. This clonotype originated in a man in his fifties with active or convalescent COVID-19. This rearrangement joins TRBV5-1 to TRBJ2-1, with D maybe TRBD1 (6 bases). DNA for the CDR3: TGCGCCAGCAGCATAGTGCCCGGACAGCTGCCTTACAATGAGCAGTTCTTC. Translation: CASSIVPGQLPYNEQFF. The whole variable domain, remainder taken from reference TRBV5-1 and TRBJ2-1, is KAGVTQTPRYLIKTRGQQVTLSCSPISGHRSVSWYQQTPGQGLQFLFEYFSETQRNKGNFPGRFSGRQFSNSRSEMNVSTLELGDSALYLCASSIVPGQLPYNEQFFGPGTRLTVL.